These 10 T cell receptor beta chains originate from one sample sequenced in a study of cytomegalovirus exposure and HLA in healthy donors. With 60 Vbeta and 13 Jbeta primers, the PCR was carried out. Produced via immunoSEQ multiplex PCR; TCRdb's table is partial and in-frame only. In the table there are 65,000 to 95,000 clones, roughly four fifths of which are singletons. The sample was PBMCs. The receptors originated from a human donor in good health.

The J gene is TRBJ1-1, the V gene TRBV5-1; D unresolved. The CDR3 is made up of 12 amino acids. Germline CDR1 SGHRS, CDR2 YFSETQ. Trimming took off 4 bases at V and 8 bases at J, with 12 bases between the two ends. The CDR3 DNA reads as TGCGCCAGCAGCCCCGGGAACTTAGAAGCTTTCTTT. Encoded protein: CASSPGNLEAFF.

The chain is built from TRBV30 and TRBJ1-5; D call uncertain. Trimming pared 3 bases from V and 0 bases from J, leaving 6 bases between. There are 13 residues in the CDR3. Germline loops: CDR1 GTSNPN, CDR2 SVGIG (reference sequence). The CDR3 loop is CAWSADSNQPQHF. Here the CDR3 DNA reads TGTGCCTGGAGCGCAGATAGCAATCAGCCCCAGCATTTT.

The chain recombines TRBV13 with TRBJ2-7; D unclear. CDR1 is PRHDT, CDR2 FYEKMQ, per germline (reference sequence). CDR3 length: 13 amino acids. The V and J ends lost 4 bases and 3 bases respectively, with 10 bases between them. CDR3 loop: CASSSGSYYEQYF. CDR3 nucleotides: TGTGCCAGCAGCTCCGGTAGCTACTACGAGCAGTACTTC.

This clone was found a few times. The rearrangement uses TRBV7-8 and TRBJ2-1, with 12 bases matching TRBD2. Unmatched junction bases numbered 4, after V lost 0 bases and J lost 4 bases. The CDR3 has 17 amino acids. Germline assignment: CDR1 SGHVS and CDR2 FQNEAQ. This chain's CDR3 is CASSLALAGGPYNEQFF. The CDR3 DNA reads TGTGCCAGCAGCTTAGCCCTAGCGGGGGGGCCATACAATGAGCAGTTCTTC.

This sequence joins TRBV27 and TRBJ2-3; 10 bases fit TRBD2. Germline values: CDR1 MNHEY, CDR2 SMNVEV (reference sequence). Losses at the gene ends were 3 bases for V and 0 bases for J; bases not matched to a gene: 6. The CDR3 sequence is 17 residues long. DNA for the CDR3: TGTGCCAGCAGTTTCGTTCCTAGCGGGGGTAGCACAGATACGCAGTATTTT. Its translation is CASSFVPSGGSTDTQYF.

This clone has more than one count but fewer than ten. The V and J genes are TRBV4-2 and TRBJ1-3; 12 bases fit TRBD1. CDR1 and CDR2 (germline): LGHNA, YNFKEQ. Trimming took 3 bases from V and 6 from J; bases not matched to a gene: 3. The CDR3 sequence is 15 residues long. The DNA for the CDR3 is TGTGCCAGCAGCCAGGCGGGACAGGGGGCAAACACCATATATTTT. This gives the protein CASSQAGQGANTIYF.

The chain links TRBV2 to TRBJ1-5, with 9 bases fitting TRBD1. With V trimmed by 2 bases and J by 0 bases, 8 bases remained unmatched. The CDR3 runs 18 residues. Looked up from germline, CDR1 is SNHLY and CDR2 is FYNNEI. CDR3 coding DNA: TGTGCCAGCAGTGAAAAGGACAGGGGAACCTATAGCAATCAGCCCCAGCATTTT. Translating it yields CASSEKDRGTYSNQPQHF.

This clone was seen only a few times. This chain connects TRBV6-1 to TRBJ1-1, with D possibly being TRBD1 (6 bases). This CDR3 has 13 residues. Germline V lookup: CDR1 MNHNS, CDR2 SASEGT. V was cut by 7 bases and J by 1 base, with 10 bases left in between. The CDR3 DNA is TGTGCCAGCACTGTGACAGGGAACACTGAAGCTTTCTTT. It translates to CASTVTGNTEAFF.

The genes are TRBV7-6 and TRBJ1-4, with 8 bases aligning to TRBD1. Trimming cost V 6 bases and J 8 bases; bases outside gene matches: 11. Germline V gives CDR1 SGHVS, CDR2 FNYEAQ. There are 15 residues in the CDR3. DNA for the CDR3: TGTGCCAGCAGTTCCACAGGGGGTGGAAGGGAAAAACTGTTTTTT. Its protein product is CASSSTGGGREKLFF.

The chain combines TRBV4-3 with TRBJ1-5; no firm D call. Germline V gene sequence: CDR1 LGHNA, CDR2 YSLEER. CDR3 length equals 15 residues. Trimming took 0 bases from V and 1 from J, leaving 7 bases between them. The CDR3 DNA sequence: TGCGCCAGCAGCCAAGAGGGCAGAAGCAATCAGCCCCAGCATTTT. This sequence encodes CASSQEGRSNQPQHF.